This is a list of T cell receptor beta chains from one sample in a study of cytomegalovirus exposure and HLA in healthy donors. Profiled with immunoSEQ multiplex PCR; TCRdb holds only in-frame clones, not every one. The sample data list tens of thousands of clones. The sample was PBMCs. The source is a female donor in good health and CMV-seropositive. Both conserved end residues are trimmed from each CDR3. The order of the fields is V gene, CDR3 protein.

V: TRBV6-1; CDR3: ASSEGWTAYEQY
V: TRBV29-1; CDR3: SVEDLPGQGSDTQY
V: TRBV19; CDR3: ASSIGLQGSYEQY
V: TRBV18; CDR3: ASSPRKGQGPNYSNQPQH
V: TRBV6-5; CDR3: ASSYLQAGGLNEQY
V: TRBV10-3; CDR3: AISEAGTENPPLH
V: TRBV7-7; CDR3: APTSTLGVASNQPQH
V: TRBV4-3; CDR3: ASSQAGGRGYT
V: TRBV5-1; CDR3: ASSFGGRSTDTQY
V: TRBV15; CDR3: ATSREKATERGNGYT
V: TRBV5-1; CDR3: ASSFISPGQAPVKGYGYT
V: TRBV11-3; CDR3: ASSLSQAGGNEQY